The next 4 T cell receptor beta chains were all read from a single sample in a study of T cells in Graves' hyperthyroidism and ophthalmopathy. TCR beta CDR3 regions were amplified from RNA. HTBI primers were the set used in a first-round RT-PCR of the TCR CDR3. TCRdb re-called the multiplex PCR reads with MiXCR, one entry per CDR3 protein. The data show more than 500,000 distinct CDR3 sequences, with approximately 14% seen just once and approximately 14% held by the top ten. Sequencing used blood. The receptors stem from a middle-aged woman with Graves' hyperthyroidism.

Note on this clonotype: The junction and the germline gene differ at one end; a read error may be behind it. V usage is TRBV6-5 and J usage is TRBJ2-5, with 9 bases lining up with TRBD1. This CDR3 spans 15 amino acids. Per the germline V gene, CDR1 is MNHEY and CDR2 is SVGAGI. The CDR3 protein is CAGSYGTGSSETQYF. In nucleotides, the CDR3 is TGTGCCGGCAGTTATGGGACAGGGTCCTCGGAGACCCAGTACTTC.

In its sample, this clonotype was seen many times. The J gene is TRBJ1-3, the V gene TRBV16; D is possibly TRBD1 (6 bases). Germline V gene lookup returns CDR1 KGHSY and CDR2 FQNENV. CDR3 size: 16 residues. Trimming shortened V by 0 bases and J by 3 bases, and 12 bases separated the two germline ends. The chain's CDR3 is CASSQSRGAIGNTIYF. The CDR3, as DNA: TGTGCCAGCAGCCAATCCCGGGGGGCAATTGGAAACACCATATATTTT.

The chain uses TRBV19 and TRBJ1-2, with D unclear. This CDR3 spans 13 amino acids. Per the germline V gene, CDR1 is LNHDA and CDR2 is SQIVND (reference sequence). V lost 7 bases to trimming and J lost 5 bases, with 14 bases between them. The CDR3: CASTLAAEYGYTF. DNA of the CDR3: TGTGCCAGTACATTGGCAGCCGAGTATGGCTACACCTTC.

This clonotype was seen many times. The chain has TRBV28 and TRBJ1-4, with a tentative D call TRBD1 (6 bases). V lost 5 bases and J lost 11, with 21 bases in between. Germline assignment: CDR1 MDHEN and CDR2 SYDVKM. The CDR3 length is 15 residues. The CDR3, as DNA: TGTGCCAGCAGTGAGAGACAGGCCAGCATTGTCAAACTGTTTTTT. It is translated as CASSERQASIVKLFF.